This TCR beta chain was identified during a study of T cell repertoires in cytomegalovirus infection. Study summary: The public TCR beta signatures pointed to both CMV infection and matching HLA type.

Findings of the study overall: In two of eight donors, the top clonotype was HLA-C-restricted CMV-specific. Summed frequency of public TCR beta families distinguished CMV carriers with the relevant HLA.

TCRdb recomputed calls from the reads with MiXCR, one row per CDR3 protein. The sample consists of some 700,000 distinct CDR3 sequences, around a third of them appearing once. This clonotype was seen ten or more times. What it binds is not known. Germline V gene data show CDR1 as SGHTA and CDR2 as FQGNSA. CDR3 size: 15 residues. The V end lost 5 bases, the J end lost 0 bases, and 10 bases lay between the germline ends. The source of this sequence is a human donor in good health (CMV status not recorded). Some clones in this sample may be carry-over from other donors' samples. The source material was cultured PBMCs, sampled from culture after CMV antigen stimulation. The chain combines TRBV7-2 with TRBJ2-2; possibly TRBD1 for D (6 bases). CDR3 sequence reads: CASSIDRTNTGELFF. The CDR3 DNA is TGTGCCAGCAGCATCGACAGGACGAACACCGGGGAGCTGTTTTTT.